Below are 23 T cell receptor beta chains sequenced from a single sample in a study of blood T cell repertoires in COVID-19. Repertoires were generated with immunoSEQ multiplex PCR, while TCRdb's copy carries only in-frame clones and drops some. The data hold approximately 160,000 clones, with 60% to 85% observed a single time. The sequenced sample consisted of peripheral blood. The receptors here all came from an older man with acute or convalescent COVID-19.

The chain links TRBV5-4 to TRBJ2-7; TRBD1 matches 7 bases. V was pared by 4 bases and J by 2 bases, with 6 bases of the junction left unmatched. Germline assignment: CDR1 SGHNT and CDR2 YYREEE (reference sequence). This CDR3 has 14 residues. The CDR3, as DNA: TGTGCCAGCAGCCCTTCGGGACAGCCCTACGAGCAGTACTTC. Protein product: CASSPSGQPYEQYF.

This chain uses TRBV24-1 with TRBJ1-2; 10 nucleotides agree with TRBD1. V lost 10 bases to trimming and J lost 5 bases; unmatched junction nucleotides: 6. Germline lookup yields CDR1 KGHDR and CDR2 SFDVKD. The CDR3 runs 13 residues. The CDR3 DNA reads as TGTGCCACGAGCGGACAGGGGGATTATGGCTACACCTTC. Encoded protein: CATSGQGDYGYTF.

CDR3 protein: CASILRVTDTQYF. DNA of the CDR3: TGTGCCAGCATTCTCAGGGTTACAGATACGCAGTATTTT. V and J are TRBV7-2 and TRBJ2-3; tentative D call: TRBD1 (5 bases). V was trimmed by 7 bases and J by 3 bases, leaving 11 bases between them. The CDR3 length is 13 residues. CDR1 SGHTA and CDR2 FQGNSA come from the germline V gene. The complete variable domain, with remaining parts taken from reference TRBV7-2 and TRBJ2-3, reads GAGVSQSPSNKVTEKGKDVELRCDPISGHTALYWYRQSLGQGLEFLIYFQGNSAPDKSGLPSDRFSAERTGGSVSTLTIQRTQQEDSAVYLCASILRVTDTQYFGPGTRLTVL.

The chain joins TRBV28 to TRBJ1-1; no clear D. V lost 5 bases, J lost 0 bases, and 7 bases lay in between. The CDR3 runs to 13 residues. Germline V CDR1 and CDR2: MDHEN, SYDVKM. The CDR3 loop reads CASSPTLNTEAFF. CDR3 coding DNA: TGTGCCAGCAGTCCCACATTGAACACTGAAGCTTTCTTT. Full variable domain (missing parts from reference TRBV28 and TRBJ1-1): DVKVTQSSRYLVKRTGEKVFLECVQDMDHENMFWYRQDPGLGLRLIYFSYDVKMKEKGDIPEGYSVSREKKERFSLILESASTNQTSMYLCASSPTLNTEAFFGQGTRLTVV.

J is TRBJ1-2 and V is TRBV3-1 (or the pseudogene TRBV3-2), with 8 positions matching TRBD1. The CDR3 has 15 residues. The germline CDR1 and CDR2 sequences are LGHDT and YNNKEL (reference sequence). Unmatched junction bases numbered 8, after V lost 2 bases and J lost 6 bases. CDR3 region: CASSQTRTGTNGYTF. In nucleotides, the CDR3 is TGTGCCAGCAGCCAAACAAGGACAGGGACAAATGGCTACACCTTC.

In this sample, this clone turned up a few times. The J gene is TRBJ1-6, the V gene TRBV11-3; no clear D gene. This CDR3 spans 13 amino acids. V was cut by 2 bases and J by 8 bases, with 7 bases left in between. Germline CDR1 SGHNT, CDR2 YENEEA. CDR3 residues: CASSLTVYSPLHF. The CDR3 DNA sequence: TGTGCCAGCAGCTTAACGGTCTATTCACCCCTCCACTTT.

The J gene is TRBJ2-1, the V gene TRBV9; the match to TRBD2 covers 12 bases. CDR1 SGDLS and CDR2 YYNGEE come from the germline V gene. The CDR3 runs 18 residues. V was clipped by 2 bases and J by 4 bases; unmatched bases: 10. The CDR3 DNA reads as TGTGCCAGCAGCGTCGACACCCAACTAGCGGGGGGATACAATGAGCAGTTCTTC. This sequence encodes CASSVDTQLAGGYNEQFF.

The rearrangement joins TRBV5-1 to TRBJ1-3, with 9 bases identical to TRBD1. The CDR3 has 14 residues. V lost 8 bases and J lost 0; bases outside the gene matches: 3. CDR1 SGHRS and CDR2 YFSETQ come from the germline V gene. This CDR3 is CASRQGDSGNTIYF. The DNA for the CDR3 is TGCGCCAGTAGACAGGGGGACTCTGGAAACACCATATATTTT. The full variable domain, in which reference TRBV5-1 and TRBJ1-3 provide the parts outside the CDR3, is KAGVTQTPRYLIKTRGQQVTLSCSPISGHRSVSWYQQTPGQGLQFLFEYFSETQRNKGNFPGRFSGRQFSNSRSEMNVSTLELGDSALYLCASRQGDSGNTIYFGEGSWLTVV.

This clone was seen at least ten times. CDR3 nucleotide sequence: TGTGCCAGCAGTTCGGGACTAGCGGGAGTTTTCGAGCAGTACTTC. This gives the protein CASSSGLAGVFEQYF. The rearrangement joins TRBV27 to TRBJ2-7, with TRBD2 identical over 14 bases. The germline V gene encodes CDR1 MNHEY and CDR2 SMNVEV (reference sequence). J gave up 6 bases and V 4 bases, and 5 bases lay outside the gene matches. The CDR3 covers 15 residues.

V is TRBV7-8 and J is TRBJ1-5; D uncertain. CDR1 is SGHVS and CDR2 is FQNEAQ in the germline V gene. The CDR3 has 13 amino acids. The V and J ends lost 5 bases and 7 bases respectively, with 12 bases between them. CDR3 nucleotide sequence: TGTGCCAGCAGCCCCAACAGCGGGCAGCCCCAGCATTTT. Translation: CASSPNSGQPQHF.

The genes are TRBV7-8 and TRBJ1-6; tentatively, D is TRBD1 (5 bases). Trimming stripped 5 bases from V and 9 bases from J, with 11 bases between. The CDR3 length is 13 residues. From germline, CDR1 is SGHVS and CDR2 FQNEAQ. CDR3 loop: CASSRSRVSPLHF. CDR3 nucleotide sequence: TGTGCCAGCAGCAGAAGCAGGGTTTCACCCCTCCACTTT.

The chain recombines TRBV6-2 or TRBV6-3 with TRBJ2-7; tentative D call: TRBD2 (5 bases). Per the germline V gene, CDR1 is MNHEY and CDR2 is SVGEGT. V was cut by 0 bases and J by 1 base, with 10 bases left in between. The CDR3 loop spans 15 amino acids. In DNA, the CDR3 is TGTGCCAGCAGTTACTCGTACGGGGAATCCTACGAGCAGTACTTC. Residues: CASSYSYGESYEQYF.

The V and J genes are TRBV7-9 and TRBJ2-6, with D hard to call. The CDR3 is made up of 15 amino acids. Germline assignment: CDR1 SEHNR and CDR2 FQNEAQ (reference sequence). Trimming took off 6 bases at V and 2 bases at J, with 11 bases between the two ends. The CDR3 is CASSLSVAGANVLTF. The DNA for the CDR3 is TGTGCCAGCAGTCTCAGTGTGGCTGGGGCCAACGTCCTGACTTTC.

This clone has a count of ten or more. The chain links TRBV7-8 to TRBJ2-2; D ambiguous. V was clipped by 5 bases and J by 1 base, with 11 bases between them. CDR3 size: 15 residues. Germline lookup yields CDR1 SGHVS and CDR2 FQNEAQ. CDR3: CASSPTEMNTGELFF. The CDR3 coding sequence is TGTGCCAGCAGCCCAACGGAGATGAACACCGGGGAGCTGTTTTTT.

V is TRBV5-4 and J is TRBJ2-1; 11 bases align to TRBD2. This CDR3 spans 15 amino acids. From germline, CDR1 is SGHNT and CDR2 YYREEE (reference sequence). Germline trimming cut 3 bases from V and 6 bases from J; bases unmatched to any gene: 5. CDR3 coding DNA: TGTGCCAGCAGCTCGACTAGCGGGGTTCTCAATGAGCAGTTCTTC. Protein sequence: CASSSTSGVLNEQFF.

V is TRBV4-3 and J is TRBJ2-7; 11 nucleotides line up with TRBD2. V lost 4 bases and J lost 1; bases outside the gene matches: 3. Germline CDR1 is LGHNA and CDR2 is YSLEER. The CDR3 runs 15 residues. For the CDR3, the DNA is TGCGCCAGCAGCCCAGGACTAGCGGGTTCCTACGAGCAGTACTTC. Protein sequence: CASSPGLAGSYEQYF.

The V and J genes are TRBV2 and TRBJ1-2; D is possibly TRBD1 (5 bases). Germline V CDR1 and CDR2: SNHLY, FYNNEI. V gave up 6 bases and J gave up 2 bases, with 13 bases separating them. The CDR3 runs 14 residues. The chain's CDR3 is CASRRDLSNYGYTF. CDR3 DNA: TGTGCCAGCAGGAGGGACTTATCCAACTATGGCTACACCTTC.

The chain couples TRBV6-5 to TRBJ1-1, with TRBD1 matching 7 bases. The germline V gene encodes CDR1 MNHEY and CDR2 SVGAGI. CDR3 size: 13 residues. Trimming cost V 10 bases and J 2 bases; bases outside gene matches: 7. Written as DNA, the CDR3 is TGTGCCACCTTTGGACAGGTTAACACTGAAGCTTTCTTT. Translating gives CATFGQVNTEAFF.

The genes are TRBV27 and TRBJ1-2; D not resolved. Germline V gene lookup returns CDR1 MNHEY and CDR2 SMNVEV (reference sequence). The CDR3 runs to 14 residues. V lost 6 bases to trimming and J lost 7 bases, with 18 bases between them. In DNA form, the CDR3 reads TGTGCCAGCAGGCAACGGTCGGGTAGTGGTGGCTACACCTTC. This codes for CASRQRSGSGGYTF.

This clone was seen only once. This chain connects TRBV5-1 to TRBJ2-7; a weak D match, TRBD2 (5 bases). The length of the CDR3 is 14 residues. Germline V CDR1 and CDR2: SGHRS, YFSETQ. Trimming took off 0 bases at V and 9 bases at J, with 16 bases between the two ends. The DNA for the CDR3 is TGCGCCAGCAGCTTGGTTTCGCTCTCGGAGGCGCAGTACTTC. Translation: CASSLVSLSEAQYF.

V gene TRBV30 combines with J gene TRBJ1-1; 7 bases fit TRBD1. Trimming removed 5 bases from V and 4 bases from J; junction bases left unmatched: 7. The CDR3 has 13 amino acids. Germline V gives CDR1 GTSNPN, CDR2 SVGIG (reference sequence). CDR3 bases: TGTGCCTGGGGGACAGCGTTTGGCACTGAAGCTTTCTTT. This translates into CAWGTAFGTEAFF. The full variable domain, rest sourced from reference TRBV30 and TRBJ1-1, is SQTIHQWPATLVQPVGSPLSLECTVEGTSNPNLYWYRQAAGRGLQLLFYSVGIGQISSEVPQNLSASRPQDRQFILSSKKLLLSDSGFYLCAWGTAFGTEAFFGQGTRLTVV.

V usage is TRBV7-6 and J usage is TRBJ2-5; no clear D gene. The CDR3 has 15 amino acids. The V and J ends lost 1 base and 1 base respectively, with 10 bases between them. Per germline, CDR1 SGHVS and CDR2 FNYEAQ. CDR3 in DNA: TGTGCCAGCAGCTTAGAAGCAGGTCCCCAAGAGACCCAGTACTTC. Its translation: CASSLEAGPQETQYF.

The chain couples TRBV7-2 to TRBJ1-2; 9 bases are shared with TRBD1. CDR1 and CDR2 (germline): SGHTA, FQGNSA. The CDR3 loop spans 14 amino acids. V shed 0 bases, J shed 4 bases, and the junction held 0 bases outside the gene matches. The CDR3 spells CASSLAGQGYGYTF. As DNA, the CDR3 is TGTGCCAGCAGCTTAGCGGGACAGGGCTATGGCTACACCTTC.